The 21 T cell receptor beta chains below all came from one sample that was sequenced in a study of blood T cell repertoires in COVID-19. This table comes from immunoSEQ multiplex PCR, and its TCRdb copy is limited to in-frame clones, with some not included. The sample holds a few hundred thousand clones; 90% are singletons and the top ten take 2.5% to 3.5%. The sequenced sample was peripheral blood. The receptors stem from a woman in her thirties with COVID-19, enrolled during active disease.

The chain uses TRBV15 and TRBJ1-5, with TRBD1 matching 7 bases. CDR3 length: 16 amino acids. CDR1 and CDR2 from the germline V gene are LNHNV and YYDKDF (reference sequence). V was clipped by 6 bases and J by 1 base; unmatched bases: 9. CDR3 in amino acids: CATSPIRDRSNQPQHF. The CDR3, as DNA: TGTGCCACCAGTCCTATCCGGGACAGAAGCAATCAGCCCCAGCATTTT.

The chain recombines TRBV7-3 with TRBJ2-1, with 8 bases fitting TRBD1. Germline CDR1 is SGHTA and CDR2 is FQGTGA. The CDR3 totals 14 residues. The V and J ends lost 5 bases and 2 bases, in that order; junction bases with no gene match: 2. CDR3 DNA sequence: TGTGCCAGCAGCACGACAGGGGCCTACAATGAGCAGTTCTTC. It encodes CASSTTGAYNEQFF.

The chain carries TRBV7-3 and TRBJ1-1; TRBD1 is a possible D gene (6 bases). Germline values: CDR1 SGHTA, CDR2 FQGTGA. CDR3 length: 15 amino acids. The germline V and J ends were trimmed by 2 bases and 0 bases, with 10 bases remaining between them. CDR3 bases: TGTGCCAGCAGCTTAGCAGGGGCGATGAACACTGAAGCTTTCTTT. This encodes CASSLAGAMNTEAFF.

This clone has just a few counts. The gene calls are TRBV9 and TRBJ2-2; D ambiguous. V lost 0 bases, J lost 4 bases, and 13 bases lay in between. This CDR3 is 16 amino acids long. The germline V gene has CDR1 SGDLS and CDR2 YYNGEE. CDR3 sequence (DNA): TGTGCCAGCAGCGTAGGGCTGGGTCGGAGCACCGGGGAGCTGTTTTTT. Translation: CASSVGLGRSTGELFF.

The V gene is TRBV7-3, the J gene TRBJ2-3; 9 bases are a match to TRBD1. V gave up 4 bases and J gave up 2 bases; unmatched junction bases: 7. Germline CDR1 and CDR2: SGHTA and FQGTGA. There are 16 residues in the CDR3. CDR3 bases: TGTGCCAGCAGCTCCGGACAGGGGACCTCCACAGATACGCAGTATTTT. It translates to CASSSGQGTSTDTQYF.

The chain links TRBV5-6 to TRBJ2-1, with D maybe TRBD2 (6 bases). V was clipped by 3 bases and J by 5 bases, with 18 bases between them. Germline lookup yields CDR1 SGHDT and CDR2 YYEEEE. The CDR3 contains 16 residues. The CDR3 reads CASSWGIGSPNNEQFF. In nucleotides, the CDR3 is TGTGCCAGCAGCTGGGGTATCGGGAGCCCAAACAATGAGCAGTTCTTC.

V and J are TRBV18 and TRBJ2-1; TRBD2 is a possible D gene (5 bases). Trimming removed 3 bases at V and 3 bases at J, with 15 bases between. Germline CDR1 reads KGHSH; CDR2 reads LQKENI. This CDR3 is built from 16 residues. CDR3 DNA sequence: TGTGCCAGCTCACCCCAGTGGGAGTGGGGCTACAATGAGCAGTTCTTC. Protein sequence: CASSPQWEWGYNEQFF.

The V call is TRBV30, the J call TRBJ1-6, with 10 bases lining up with TRBD1. CDR3 length equals 16 residues. Germline trimming cut 1 base from V and 9 bases from J; bases unmatched to any gene: 9. CDR1 is GTSNPN and CDR2 is SVGIG in the germline V gene (reference sequence). CDR3 loop: CAWSASPGTGVSPLHF. The DNA for the CDR3 is TGTGCCTGGAGTGCTTCACCCGGGACAGGGGTTTCACCCCTCCACTTT.

The chain links TRBV5-1 to TRBJ2-2; 8 bases agree with TRBD2. The junction had 5 bases not matched to a gene; V was cut back by 0 bases and J by 7 bases. The CDR3 is 15 amino acids. Germline-derived CDR1 and CDR2 are SGHRS and YFSETQ. The chain's CDR3 is CASSLATTSGGELFF. CDR3 nucleotides: TGCGCCAGCAGCTTGGCAACTACTAGCGGCGGGGAGCTGTTTTTT.

The chain links TRBV30 to TRBJ1-5; no reliable D call. CDR1 and CDR2 from the germline V gene are GTSNPN and SVGIG (reference sequence). The CDR3 sequence is 15 residues long. Trimming removed 1 base at V and 0 bases at J, with 10 bases between. This chain's CDR3 is CAWSDGGNSNQPQHF. CDR3 bases: TGTGCCTGGAGTGATGGAGGAAATAGCAATCAGCCCCAGCATTTT.

The CDR3 reads CASSQIAHTQYF. The CDR3 nucleotides are TGCGCCAGCAGCCAAATAGCGCATACGCAGTATTTT. The chain links TRBV4-1 to TRBJ2-3; weak D call: TRBD2 (5 bases). CDR3 length: 12 residues. Germline CDR1 MGHRA, CDR2 YSYEKL. Trimming pared 2 bases from V and 7 bases from J, leaving 7 bases between.

This chain uses TRBV7-9 with TRBJ2-2, with D tentatively TRBD2 (5 bases). The germline V and J ends were trimmed by 5 bases and 5 bases, with 12 bases remaining between them. Germline CDR1 and CDR2: SEHNR and FQNEAQ (reference sequence). The CDR3 extends over 14 amino acids. The CDR3 sequence: CASSLVGETGELFF. CDR3 DNA sequence: TGTGCCAGCAGCCTCGTCGGGGAGACCGGGGAGCTGTTTTTT.

The V call is TRBV5-1, the J call TRBJ2-4; D may be TRBD2 (5 bases). CDR3 length: 16 residues. Germline assignment: CDR1 SGHRS and CDR2 YFSETQ. V lost 1 base and J 1 base, leaving 12 bases between the germline ends. Here the CDR3 reads CASSLIGVDAKNIQYF. The CDR3 DNA follows: TGCGCCAGCAGCTTGATCGGGGTGGATGCCAAAAACATTCAGTACTTC.

This rearrangement joins TRBV3-1 (or the pseudogene TRBV3-2) to TRBJ1-6, with D possibly TRBD1 on 5 matching bases. The CDR3 is 16 residues long. Trimming shortened V by 0 bases and J by 7 bases, and 13 bases separated the two germline ends. Looked up from germline, CDR1 is LGHDT and CDR2 is YNNKEL (reference sequence). The CDR3 DNA is TGTGCCAGCAGCCAAGATCTCGGCAGGGAAAATTCACCCCTCCACTTT. This translates into CASSQDLGRENSPLHF.

The rearrangement joins TRBV7-3 to TRBJ1-2, with 10 bases identical to TRBD1. Germline V gene lookup returns CDR1 SGHTA and CDR2 FQGTGA. V trimming: 4 bases; J trimming: 7 bases; junction bases outside the gene matches: 9. This CDR3 has 15 amino acids. CDR3 in DNA: TGTGCCAGCAGCTCTCCGGGACAGGGGAGAGGTGGCTACACCTTC. Protein product: CASSSPGQGRGGYTF. The full variable domain, its missing parts supplied by reference TRBV7-3 and TRBJ1-2, is GAGVSQTPSNKVTEKGKYVELRCDPISGHTALYWYRQSLGQGPEFLIYFQGTGAADDSGLPNDRFFAVRPEGSVSTLKIQRTERGDSAVYLCASSSPGQGRGGYTFGSGTRLTVV.

The chain links TRBV27 to TRBJ1-1; a weak D match, TRBD1 (6 bases). Trimming removed 4 bases from V and 8 bases from J, with 26 bases in between. The CDR3 consists of 17 residues. The V gene's germline CDR1 is MNHEY and CDR2 SMNVEV (reference sequence). CDR3 loop: CASSSLQGRGTRDEAFF. The CDR3 nucleotides read TGTGCCAGCAGTTCCCTACAGGGAAGGGGAACCCGGGACGAAGCTTTCTTT.

The chain links TRBV29-1 to TRBJ1-1, with TRBD1 as a possible D gene (6 bases). Germline lookup yields CDR1 SQVTM and CDR2 ANQGSEA. V was clipped by 7 bases and J by 4 bases, with 16 bases between them. The CDR3 has 13 residues. The CDR3 nucleotides are TGCAGCGCGCTGCAGGACAGAGCCACTGAAGCTTTCTTT. This encodes CSALQDRATEAFF.

The CDR3 reads CASSPSGASTDTQYF. In nucleotides, the CDR3 is TGTGCCAGCAGTCCCAGCGGGGCTAGCACAGATACGCAGTATTTT. The chain links TRBV27 to TRBJ2-3; 7 bases are shared with TRBD2. The germline V gene encodes CDR1 MNHEY and CDR2 SMNVEV (reference sequence). The CDR3 is 15 amino acids. The junction had 5 bases not matched to a gene; V was cut back by 5 bases and J by 0 bases.

The chain uses TRBV24-1 and TRBJ2-1, with 8 bases lining up with TRBD1. The germline CDR1 and CDR2 sequences are KGHDR and SFDVKD. Unmatched junction bases numbered 13, after V lost 4 bases and J lost 3 bases. The CDR3 is 18 amino acids. CDR3 sequence (DNA): TGTGCCACCAGTGAGCCGAATTACAGGGGGTCGGGCTACAATGAGCAGTTCTTC. It encodes CATSEPNYRGSGYNEQFF.

V is TRBV30 and J is TRBJ1-4; tentatively, D is TRBD1 (6 bases). CDR3 size: 15 residues. Trimming pared 3 bases from V and 7 bases from J, leaving 18 bases between. Germline V gene data show CDR1 as GTSNPN and CDR2 as SVGIG (reference sequence). This chain's CDR3 is CAWSRRAGAGEKLFF. CDR3 in DNA: TGTGCCTGGAGCCGTAGGGCAGGGGCGGGTGAAAAACTGTTTTTT.

The V and J genes are TRBV18 and TRBJ1-4; no definite D call. Germline-derived CDR1 and CDR2 are KGHSH and LQKENI. Trimming cost V 3 bases and J 8 bases, with 10 bases left between them. There are 13 residues in the CDR3. The CDR3 DNA is TGTGCCAGCTCACCCGGGGTTAAAGAAAAACTGTTTTTT. Its translation: CASSPGVKEKLFF.